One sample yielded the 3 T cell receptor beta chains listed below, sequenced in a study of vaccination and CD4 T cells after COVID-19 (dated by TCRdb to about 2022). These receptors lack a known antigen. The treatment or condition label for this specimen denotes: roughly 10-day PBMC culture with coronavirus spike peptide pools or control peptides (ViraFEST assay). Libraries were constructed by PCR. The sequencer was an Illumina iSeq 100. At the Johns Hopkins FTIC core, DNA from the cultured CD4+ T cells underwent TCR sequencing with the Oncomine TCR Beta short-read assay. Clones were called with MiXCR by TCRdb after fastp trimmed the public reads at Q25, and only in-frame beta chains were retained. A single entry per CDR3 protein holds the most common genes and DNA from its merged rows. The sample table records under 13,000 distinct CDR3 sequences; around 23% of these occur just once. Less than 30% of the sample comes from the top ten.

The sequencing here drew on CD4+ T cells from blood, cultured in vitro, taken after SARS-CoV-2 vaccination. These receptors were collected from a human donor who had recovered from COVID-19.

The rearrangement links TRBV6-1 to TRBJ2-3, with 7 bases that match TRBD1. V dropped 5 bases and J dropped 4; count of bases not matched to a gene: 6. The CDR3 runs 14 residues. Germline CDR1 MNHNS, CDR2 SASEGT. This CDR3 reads CASSRQGGSDTQYF. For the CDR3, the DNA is TGTGCCAGCAGTAGACAGGGTGGGTCAGATACGCAGTATTTT.

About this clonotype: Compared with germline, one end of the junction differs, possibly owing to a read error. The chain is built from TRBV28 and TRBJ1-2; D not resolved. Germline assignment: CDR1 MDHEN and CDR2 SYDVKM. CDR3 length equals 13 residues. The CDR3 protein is CAGSPMWEGGYTF. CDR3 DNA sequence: TGTGCCGGCAGCCCGATGTGGGAAGGTGGCTACACCTTC.

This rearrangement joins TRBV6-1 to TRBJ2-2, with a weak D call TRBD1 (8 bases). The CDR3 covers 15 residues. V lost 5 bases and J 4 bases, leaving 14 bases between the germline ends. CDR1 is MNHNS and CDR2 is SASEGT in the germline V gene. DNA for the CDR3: TGTGCCAGCAGTCACAGGGGGGAGGGCACCGGGGAGCTGTTTTTT. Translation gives CASSHRGEGTGELFF.